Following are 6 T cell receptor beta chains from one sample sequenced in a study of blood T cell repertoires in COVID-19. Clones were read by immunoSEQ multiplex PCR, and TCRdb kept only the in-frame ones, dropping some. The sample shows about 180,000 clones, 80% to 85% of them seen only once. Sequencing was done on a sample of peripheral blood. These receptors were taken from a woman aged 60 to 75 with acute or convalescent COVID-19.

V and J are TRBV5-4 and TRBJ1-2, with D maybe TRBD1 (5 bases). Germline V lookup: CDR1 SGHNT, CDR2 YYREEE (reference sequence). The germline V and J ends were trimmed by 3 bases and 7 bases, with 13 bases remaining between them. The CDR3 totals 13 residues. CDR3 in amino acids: CASSSDRRSGYTF. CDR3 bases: TGTGCCAGCAGCTCAGACAGACGTAGTGGCTACACCTTC.

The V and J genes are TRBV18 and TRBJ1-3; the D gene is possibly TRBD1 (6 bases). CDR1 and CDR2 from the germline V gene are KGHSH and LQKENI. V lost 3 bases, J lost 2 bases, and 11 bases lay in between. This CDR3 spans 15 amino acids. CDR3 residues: CASSPIRGTGNTIYF. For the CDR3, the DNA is TGTGCCAGCTCACCGATCAGGGGAACTGGAAACACCATATATTTT.

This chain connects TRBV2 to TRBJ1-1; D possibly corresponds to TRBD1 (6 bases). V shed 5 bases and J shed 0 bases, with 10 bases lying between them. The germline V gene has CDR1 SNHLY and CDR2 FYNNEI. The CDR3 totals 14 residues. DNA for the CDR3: TGTGCCAGCAGTTTACAGGGAATGAACACTGAAGCTTTCTTT. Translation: CASSLQGMNTEAFF.

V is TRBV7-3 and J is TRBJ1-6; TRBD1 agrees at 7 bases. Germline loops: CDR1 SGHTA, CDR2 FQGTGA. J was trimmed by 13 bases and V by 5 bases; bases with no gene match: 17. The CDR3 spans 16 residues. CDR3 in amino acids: CASSPSTGPGLEPLHF. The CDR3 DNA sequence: TGTGCCAGCAGCCCCTCGACAGGGCCTGGATTAGAGCCCCTCCACTTT.

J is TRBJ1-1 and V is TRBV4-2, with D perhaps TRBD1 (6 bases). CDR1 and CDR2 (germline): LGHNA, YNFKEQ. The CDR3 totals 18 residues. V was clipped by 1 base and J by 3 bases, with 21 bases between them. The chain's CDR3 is CASSQVASTGIGDTEAFF. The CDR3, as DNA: TGTGCCAGCAGCCAAGTAGCCTCTACAGGGATCGGGGACACTGAAGCTTTCTTT.

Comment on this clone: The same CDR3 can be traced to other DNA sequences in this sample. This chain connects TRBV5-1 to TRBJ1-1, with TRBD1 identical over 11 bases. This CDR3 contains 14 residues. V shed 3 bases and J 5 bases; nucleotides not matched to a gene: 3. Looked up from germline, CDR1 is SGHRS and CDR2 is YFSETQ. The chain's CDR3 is CASSSGQGGTEAFF. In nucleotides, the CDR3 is TGCGCCAGCAGCTCGGGACAGGGGGGGACTGAAGCTTTCTTT.